One TCR beta chain is described in this entry. As originally analysed: Amplification with reference gene primers provided the estimates of nucleated cell counts. Measured with immunoSEQ multiplex PCR; TCRdb has only the in-frame clones, and not every one. D and trimming come from the DNA, and the V and J calls and clone size come from that table. The sample shows over 65,000 clones, 70% to 90% of them seen only once. This entry is derived from a study of blood T cell repertoires in COVID-19. About the study: Sources were T cells, B-cell-depleted T cells, or PBMCs; the material itself was cDNA or gDNA.

Material: peripheral blood. The TCR was taken from a man in his fifties with active or convalescent COVID-19.

CDR3 sequence (DNA): TGTGCCAGCAGCTTAGCGGAGGCGAGGGAGACCCAGTACTTC. Translation: CASSLAEARETQYF. This chain joins TRBV7-8 and TRBJ2-5; a possible D gene is TRBD2 (5 bases). Germline CDR1 and CDR2: SGHVS and FQNEAQ. The length of the CDR3 is 14 residues. Trimming removed 0 bases from V and 5 bases from J, with 10 bases in between.